The 22 T cell receptor beta chains below were found in one sample sequenced in a study of identical twins. A single record per CDR3 protein comes from TCRdb applying MiXCR to the 5' RACE reads. Of about 240,000 distinct CDR3 sequences listed, about 10% are singletons. The sample taken for sequencing was memory T cells sorted from blood. The receptors were sampled from a man aged 45 to 65 in good health.

The gene calls are TRBV11-1 and TRBJ1-2; 8 bases map to TRBD1. The V gene end was trimmed by 3 bases and the J gene end by 5 bases; junction bases not matched to a gene: 5. The CDR3 runs to 14 residues. The germline V gene encodes CDR1 SGHAT and CDR2 FQDESV (reference sequence). The CDR3 loop is CASSFPGQEYGYTF. The CDR3 DNA sequence: TGTGCCAGCAGCTTTCCGGGACAGGAGTATGGCTACACCTTC.

V and J are TRBV28 and TRBJ1-1; D ambiguous. Trimming took 6 bases from V and 5 from J, leaving 19 bases between them. The CDR3 extends over 15 amino acids. In germline, CDR1 is MDHEN, CDR2 SYDVKM. CDR3 DNA sequence: TGTGCCAGCAGCCTTGTAGCCCCTAGTAGGACTGAAGCTTTCTTT. As protein: CASSLVAPSRTEAFF.

The gene calls are TRBV5-1 and TRBJ1-2, with 10 positions matching TRBD1. V shed 4 bases and J 5 bases; nucleotides not matched to a gene: 2. Per the germline V gene, CDR1 is SGHRS and CDR2 is YFSETQ. The CDR3 covers 13 residues. Here the CDR3 DNA reads TGCGCCAGCAGCGGGGGACAGGGGTATGGCTACACCTTC. Protein sequence: CASSGGQGYGYTF.

In its sample, this clonotype was seen a few times. In nucleotides, the CDR3 is TGCGCCAGCAGCTCGCCCACAGGGGGCCATACCGGGGAGCTGTTTTTT. It encodes CASSSPTGGHTGELFF. The chain links TRBV5-1 to TRBJ2-2; 9 bases match TRBD1. The CDR3 consists of 16 residues. Germline-derived CDR1 and CDR2 are SGHRS and YFSETQ. With 3 bases clipped from V and 5 bases from J, the junction kept 8 bases outside the gene matches. Supplemented by reference TRBV5-1 and TRBJ2-2, the full variable domain reads KAGVTQTPRYLIKTRGQQVTLSCSPISGHRSVSWYQQTPGQGLQFLFEYFSETQRNKGNFPGRFSGRQFSNSRSEMNVSTLELGDSALYLCASSSPTGGHTGELFFGEGSRLTVL.

The chain is built from TRBV12-3 or TRBV12-4 and TRBJ2-1, with 8 nucleotides matching TRBD2. The CDR3 totals 15 residues. V shed 7 bases, J shed 9 bases, and the junction held 14 bases outside the gene matches. This CDR3 reads CASTRGLGVSREQFF. For the CDR3, the DNA is TGTGCCAGCACAAGGGGACTAGGTGTCTCACGTGAGCAGTTCTTC.

This clonotype occurred many times. V usage is TRBV12-3 or TRBV12-4 and J usage is TRBJ1-5; 7 positions agree with TRBD1. The V and J ends lost 8 bases and 0 bases, in that order; junction bases with no gene match: 4. The CDR3 length is 14 residues. CDR3 loop: CASRDSFSNQPQHF. The DNA of the CDR3 is TGTGCCAGCCGGGACAGTTTTAGCAATCAGCCCCAGCATTTT.

This clonotype was observed a few times. The chain joins TRBV6-1 to TRBJ2-7; TRBD1 agrees at 8 bases. Germline assignment: CDR1 MNHNS and CDR2 SASEGT. CDR3 length: 14 amino acids. After removal of 7 bases from V and 3 bases from J, the junction contained 8 bases not matched to a gene. The chain's CDR3 is CASTRGQGVYEQYF. The CDR3 DNA reads TGTGCCAGCACGCGTGGACAGGGAGTCTACGAGCAGTACTTC.

This clonotype has ten or more counts. The V and J genes are TRBV7-2 and TRBJ2-5; 9 positions match TRBD2. Germline trimming cut 7 bases from V and 5 bases from J; bases unmatched to any gene: 8. The CDR3 loop spans 14 amino acids. From germline, CDR1 is SGHTA and CDR2 FQGNSA. The CDR3 here is CASTRLAGRETQYF. In DNA, the CDR3 is TGTGCCAGCACCCGCCTAGCGGGACGGGAGACCCAGTACTTC.

This clonotype appeared a few times. V usage is TRBV28 and J usage is TRBJ2-2, with a possible D match to TRBD2 (7 bases). The V end lost 6 bases, the J end lost 0 bases, and 23 bases lay between the germline ends. The CDR3 covers 19 residues. Germline lookup yields CDR1 MDHEN and CDR2 SYDVKM. This CDR3 reads CASRGGLGGRDANTGELFF. The CDR3, as DNA: TGTGCCAGCAGGGGGGGGTTGGGGGGCCGTGACGCGAACACCGGGGAGCTGTTTTTT.

The table lists this clonotype with a few counts. V is TRBV4-2 and J is TRBJ1-5; 12 bases agree with TRBD1. Trimming at V came to 0 bases and at J to 1 base, leaving 7 bases not matched to a gene. The CDR3 is 19 amino acids. From germline, CDR1 is LGHNA and CDR2 YNFKEQ. In DNA, the CDR3 is TGTGCCAGCAGCCAAGATCTTGGGACAGGGGGCGGAAGCAATCAGCCCCAGCATTTT. Translating it yields CASSQDLGTGGGSNQPQHF.

This clonotype has just a few counts. This sequence joins TRBV7-2 and TRBJ2-2; 10 nucleotides agree with TRBD2. Germline loops: CDR1 SGHTA, CDR2 FQGNSA. V trimming: 5 bases; J trimming: 8 bases; junction bases outside the gene matches: 8. There are 15 residues in the CDR3. CDR3 sequence reads: CASSAAGGVAGELFF. CDR3 sequence (DNA): TGTGCCAGCAGCGCAGCGGGGGGGGTAGCTGGGGAGCTGTTTTTT. The whole variable domain, filled in from reference TRBV7-2 and TRBJ2-2, reads GAGVSQSPSNKVTEKGKDVELRCDPISGHTALYWYRQSLGQGLEFLIYFQGNSAPDKSGLPSDRFSAERTGGSVSTLTIQRTQQEDSAVYLCASSAAGGVAGELFFGEGSRLTVL.

This clonotype was seen repeatedly, ten times or more. This rearrangement joins TRBV18 to TRBJ2-1; 8 nucleotides match TRBD2. This CDR3 is 13 amino acids long. The ends lost 6 bases at V and 9 bases at J; junction bases unmatched: 7. The V gene's germline CDR1 is KGHSH and CDR2 LQKENI. CDR3 sequence reads: CASSELREVEQFF. The CDR3 DNA follows: TGTGCCAGCTCCGAGTTGCGGGAGGTTGAGCAGTTCTTC.

This clonotype was recorded a few times. V gene TRBV7-9 combines with J gene TRBJ2-7, with 8 positions matching TRBD1. V lost 1 base, J lost 7 bases, and 9 bases stayed unmatched. The germline gives CDR1 SEHNR, CDR2 FQNEAQ (reference sequence). The CDR3 sequence is 15 residues long. CDR3 coding DNA: TGTGCCAGCAGCTTAGTTTCAGGGGGCGGAAGTGAGCAGTACTTC. Translated, it gives CASSLVSGGGSEQYF.

This clonotype has ten or more counts. V gene TRBV9 combines with J gene TRBJ2-1; no reliable D call. The germline gives CDR1 SGDLS, CDR2 YYNGEE. This CDR3 comprises 16 residues. V was trimmed by 3 bases and J by 9 bases, leaving 22 bases between them. This CDR3 reads CASSALSFAITTEQFF. The CDR3 DNA follows: TGTGCCAGCAGCGCGCTTAGCTTTGCGATTACGACTGAGCAGTTCTTC.

This clonotype has a count of ten or more. J is TRBJ2-1 and V is TRBV10-3; TRBD1 aligns across 7 bases. Germline V gene data show CDR1 as ENHRY and CDR2 as SYGVKD. The length of the CDR3 is 14 residues. J gave up 8 bases and V 9 bases, and 13 bases lay outside the gene matches. The CDR3 nucleotides are TGTGCCATTGGGGTGGGCAGGGGGACCGATGAGCAGTTCTTC. Translation gives CAIGVGRGTDEQFF.

This clonotype was seen more than once but under ten times. The chain is built from TRBV24-1 and TRBJ2-7; TRBD1 or TRBD2 may be the D gene (8 bases each). Germline CDR1 reads KGHDR; CDR2 reads SFDVKD. The CDR3 contains 15 residues. Deletions cut 5 bases from V and 9 bases from J, with 22 bases between. The CDR3 here is CATSGPGTGLAGQYF. The CDR3 nucleotides are TGTGCCACCAGTGGACCCGGGACAGGACTAGCCGGGCAGTACTTC.

This clonotype was seen at least ten times. The rearrangement uses TRBV6-5 and TRBJ2-7; D is unclear. CDR1 is MNHEY and CDR2 is SVGAGI in the germline V gene. CDR3 size: 15 residues. Trimming stripped 0 bases from V and 3 bases from J, with 12 bases between. The CDR3 is CASSYSTGGLYEQYF. The CDR3 bases are TGTGCCAGCAGTTACTCGACGGGTGGCCTCTACGAGCAGTACTTC.

This clonotype was counted at least ten times. This rearrangement joins TRBV5-1 to TRBJ1-1; 10 nucleotides match TRBD1. This CDR3 contains 15 residues. After removal of 0 bases from V and 11 bases from J, the junction contained 10 bases not matched to a gene. In germline, CDR1 is SGHRS, CDR2 YFSETQ. The chain's CDR3 is CASSLGQGAAFRAFF. The CDR3, as DNA: TGCGCCAGCAGCTTGGGACAGGGGGCGGCCTTCAGGGCTTTCTTT. Full variable domain (missing parts from reference TRBV5-1 and TRBJ1-1): KAGVTQTPRYLIKTRGQQVTLSCSPISGHRSVSWYQQTPGQGLQFLFEYFSETQRNKGNFPGRFSGRQFSNSRSEMNVSTLELGDSALYLCASSLGQGAAFRAFFGQGTRLTVV.

At least ten counts were recorded for this clonotype. This chain joins TRBV18 and TRBJ2-5, with 7 nucleotides matching TRBD1. This CDR3 comprises 15 residues. Germline V gene sequence: CDR1 KGHSH, CDR2 LQKENI. Trimming at V came to 4 bases and at J to 1 base, leaving 6 bases not matched to a gene. CDR3 DNA sequence: TGTGCCAGCTCACTTCAAAACAGGGGCCAAGAGACCCAGTACTTC. Translating gives CASSLQNRGQETQYF.

CDR3: CASGRATGELFF. The CDR3 DNA follows: TGTGCCAGCGGCAGGGCCACCGGGGAGCTGTTTTTT. The chain recombines TRBV12-3 or TRBV12-4 with TRBJ2-2; tentatively, D is TRBD1 (5 bases). V lost 8 bases to trimming and J lost 4 bases, with 8 bases between them. CDR3 length: 12 residues.

This clonotype was picked up a small number of times. The CDR3 sequence is CASSLGANSGANVLTF. The CDR3, as DNA: TGCGCCAGCAGCTTGGGAGCAAACTCTGGGGCCAACGTCCTGACTTTC. V and J are TRBV5-1 and TRBJ2-6; D unresolved. The CDR3 totals 16 residues. CDR1 SGHRS and CDR2 YFSETQ come from the germline V gene. The V and J ends lost 0 bases and 0 bases respectively, with 7 bases between them.

This clonotype was seen a handful of times. The J gene is TRBJ2-7, the V gene TRBV12-3 or TRBV12-4, with D perhaps matching TRBD1 or TRBD2 (5 bases each). This CDR3 is built from 18 residues. Trimming took off 2 bases at V and 2 bases at J, with 22 bases between the two ends. In DNA form, the CDR3 reads TGTGCCAGCAGTTTATCTCCAGGGAAGGGAGCTAAGGCCTACGAGCAGTACTTC. Its translation is CASSLSPGKGAKAYEQYF.